These 25 T cell receptor beta chains originate from one sample sequenced in a study of cytomegalovirus exposure and HLA in healthy donors (TCRdb year 2017). The protocol used for the library was the immunoSEQ multiplex PCR assay. The multiplex PCR relied on a mix of 60 forward primers for TCR Vbeta segments and 13 reverse primers for TCR Jbeta segments. Entries here come from immuneACCESS through TCRdb and include only in-frame sequences with V and J called. Some clones fail to appear in such tables; in the studies checked, an unresolved V gene covers under half of the shortfall, and the cause of the remainder is unknown. Present in this sample are fewer than 250,000 clones, around 80% of which were seen just once. Around 4% of the sample goes to the ten largest clones. The sequencing input was PBMCs. These receptors originate from a male donor in good health and CMV-seronegative.

The CDR3 region has the DNA TGTGCCAGCAGCTTAGGCCTAGGCGGAACCTATGGCTACACCTTC. Translation gives CASSLGLGGTYGYTF. The genes are TRBV13 and TRBJ1-2; D not resolved. This CDR3 region has 15 residues. V lost 0 bases and J lost 4, with 12 bases in between. Germline CDR1 and CDR2: PRHDT and FYEKMQ (reference sequence).

The chain employs TRBV11-2 and TRBJ2-3, with 12 nucleotides matching TRBD2. The germline CDR1 and CDR2 sequences are SGHAT and FQNNGV. The CDR3 consists of 16 residues. V shed 1 base, J shed 5 bases, and the junction held 4 bases outside the gene matches. The CDR3 is CASSLALAGGGDTQYF. The DNA of the CDR3 is TGTGCCAGCAGCTTAGCCCTAGCGGGAGGGGGAGATACGCAGTATTTT.

This clone came up once. The chain is built from TRBV7-9 and TRBJ1-2; TRBD1 might be the D (6 bases). CDR3 length: 14 amino acids. V gave up 3 bases and J gave up 8 bases, with 16 bases separating them. CDR1 and CDR2 from the germline V gene are SEHNR and FQNEAQ (reference sequence). The CDR3 sequence: CASSFGGGLEGYTF. In DNA form, the CDR3 reads TGTGCCAGCAGCTTCGGCGGGGGGCTGGAAGGCTACACCTTC.

The genes are TRBV5-4 and TRBJ2-5; TRBD2 matches at 13 bases. Germline trimming cut 2 bases from V and 5 bases from J; bases unmatched to any gene: 6. Germline CDR1 is SGHNT and CDR2 is YYREEE (reference sequence). The CDR3 loop spans 16 amino acids. The CDR3 coding sequence is TGTGCCAGCAGCTTCGGGGGACTAGCGGGAAAGGAGACCCAGTACTTC. It codes for CASSFGGLAGKETQYF.

This chain links TRBV10-3 with TRBJ2-1, with D perhaps matching TRBD2 (5 bases). The length of the CDR3 is 16 residues. Deletions cut 2 bases from V and 0 bases from J, with 11 bases between. Germline V gives CDR1 ENHRY, CDR2 SYGVKD. DNA for the CDR3: TGTGCCATCAGTGAGCCTAGCAAAAACTCCTACAATGAGCAGTTCTTC. Its translation: CAISEPSKNSYNEQFF.

The CDR3 DNA follows: TGTGCTAGTGGTTTGGACCCAGGGGGGCGGACAGATACGCAGTATTTT. As protein: CASGLDPGGRTDTQYF. V usage is TRBV12-5 and J usage is TRBJ2-3, with D possibly TRBD1 on 7 matching bases. There are 16 residues in the CDR3. V lost 1 base and J 3 bases, leaving 14 bases between the germline ends. Germline V gives CDR1 LGHNT, CDR2 FRNRAP. The whole variable domain, filled in from reference TRBV12-5 and TRBJ2-3, reads DARVTQTPRHKVTEMGQEVTMRCQPILGHNTVFWYRQTMMQGLELLAYFRNRAPLDDSGMPKDRFSAEMPDATLATLKIQPSEPRDSAVYFCASGLDPGGRTDTQYFGPGTRLTVL.

The chain employs TRBV20-1 and TRBJ2-7, with a tentative D call TRBD1 (5 bases). The V gene's germline CDR1 is DFQATT and CDR2 SNEGSKA (reference sequence). This CDR3 has 11 amino acids. Trimming left V 6 bases short and J 5 bases short, with 11 bases between. This CDR3 reads CSAHTGDEQYF. Here the CDR3 DNA reads TGCAGTGCCCACACAGGAGACGAGCAGTACTTC.

This clone was found a few times. The chain carries TRBV5-1 and TRBJ2-7; perhaps TRBD1 as D (5 bases). The V and J ends lost 4 bases and 6 bases respectively, with 17 bases between them. The germline V gene has CDR1 SGHRS and CDR2 YFSETQ. This CDR3 has 14 amino acids. For the CDR3, the DNA is TGCGCCAGCAGCCCGTCGGACATAACGACCGAGCAGTACTTC. Translated, it gives CASSPSDITTEQYF.

This clone was counted only a few times. The CDR3 DNA follows: TGCGCCAGCAGCTTGGAGGTGGGGCGGAGAGAGCAGTACTTC. Protein: CASSLEVGRREQYF. This chain uses TRBV5-1 with TRBJ2-7, with D possibly TRBD1 on 5 matching bases. Per germline, CDR1 SGHRS and CDR2 YFSETQ. Trimming pared 0 bases from V and 7 bases from J, leaving 14 bases between. The CDR3 is 14 amino acids.

The genes are TRBV28 and TRBJ2-2; 9 nucleotides agree with TRBD1. CDR3 length equals 16 residues. In germline, CDR1 is MDHEN, CDR2 SYDVKM. V lost 5 bases and J lost 4; bases outside the gene matches: 8. The CDR3 region is CASSPTGTGPTGELFF. The CDR3 DNA is TGTGCCAGCAGTCCTACGGGGACAGGGCCCACCGGGGAGCTGTTTTTT.

In its sample, this clone was seen once. V and J are TRBV19 and TRBJ2-7; 7 bases map to TRBD1. The V gene end was trimmed by 4 bases and the J gene end by 5 bases; junction bases not matched to a gene: 11. Looked up from germline, CDR1 is LNHDA and CDR2 is SQIVND (reference sequence). The CDR3 runs to 15 residues. As DNA, the CDR3 is TGTGCCAGTAGTACTGACAGGGTGAGTGTCGACGAGCAGTACTTC. Translating it yields CASSTDRVSVDEQYF.

This clone was recorded once. J is TRBJ1-3 and V is TRBV5-1; D unresolved. V lost 3 bases and J lost 2, with 15 bases in between. Germline V gene sequence: CDR1 SGHRS, CDR2 YFSETQ. CDR3 size: 16 residues. The CDR3 protein is CASSSFLAQPGNTIYF. CDR3 DNA: TGCGCCAGCAGCTCCTTCTTAGCCCAGCCTGGAAACACCATATATTTT.

V gene TRBV19 combines with J gene TRBJ2-1, with D uncertain. This CDR3 contains 15 residues. V was pared by 5 bases and J by 4 bases, with 15 bases between. Per the germline V gene, CDR1 is LNHDA and CDR2 is SQIVND (reference sequence). In DNA form, the CDR3 reads TGTGCCAGTAGTCTATCACAACCCGGGTACAATGAGCAGTTCTTC. Translated, it gives CASSLSQPGYNEQFF.

The chain is built from TRBV5-1 and TRBJ2-7, with 7 bases matching TRBD2. CDR1 is SGHRS and CDR2 is YFSETQ in the germline V gene. V was pared by 4 bases and J by 1 base, with 8 bases of the junction left unmatched. There are 15 residues in the CDR3. For the CDR3, the DNA is TGCGCCAGCAGCCCCGGGGGGAGCAGTTCCTACGAGCAGTACTTC. As protein: CASSPGGSSSYEQYF.

Concerning this clone itself: Other DNA sequences within the sample encode an identical CDR3. The chain combines TRBV19 with TRBJ1-2; 8 bases fit TRBD1. The V segment lost 6 bases and the J segment 5 bases; nucleotides outside the gene matches: 5. The CDR3 length is 13 residues. Germline-derived CDR1 and CDR2 are LNHDA and SQIVND (reference sequence). This chain's CDR3 is CASSPDRDYGYTF. As DNA, the CDR3 is TGTGCCAGTAGCCCGGACAGGGATTATGGCTACACCTTC.

The chain is built from TRBV2 and TRBJ2-6; possible D gene TRBD2, 5 bases. V was shortened by 4 bases and J by 0 bases, with 13 bases between the two germline ends. There are 17 residues in the CDR3. Germline V CDR1 and CDR2: SNHLY, FYNNEI. CDR3 nucleotides: TGTGCCAGCAGTGCCCTACGAGGGCGCTCTGGGGCCAACGTCCTGACTTTC. The encoded protein is CASSALRGRSGANVLTF.

The chain joins TRBV7-9 to TRBJ2-6; 8 bases match TRBD1. This CDR3 comprises 17 residues. Per the germline V gene, CDR1 is SEHNR and CDR2 is FQNEAQ (reference sequence). V shed 5 bases and J 0 bases; nucleotides not matched to a gene: 6. CDR3 DNA: TGTGCCAGCAGCAATTTCCAGGGGGCCTCTGGGGCCAACGTCCTGACTTTC. Its translation is CASSNFQGASGANVLTF.

V is TRBV10-1 and J is TRBJ2-7; TRBD2 matches at 9 bases. V trimming: 5 bases; J trimming: 3 bases; junction bases outside the gene matches: 26. This CDR3 comprises 21 residues. Germline loops: CDR1 WNHNN, CDR2 SYGVQD (reference sequence). CDR3 DNA: TGCGCCAGCAGTAACTCCCAGGGAGACGCCCTTAAGCCGCGGGAGGGCTACGAGCAGTACTTC. Translated, it gives CASSNSQGDALKPREGYEQYF.

This chain links TRBV7-3 with TRBJ2-2; weak D call: TRBD1 (5 bases). CDR3 length: 15 residues. Germline V CDR1 and CDR2: SGHTA, FQGTGA. Trimming took 0 bases from V and 6 from J, leaving 11 bases between them. The CDR3 DNA follows: TGTGCCAGCAGCTTAACAGGGCAGGGCCCCGGGGAGCTGTTTTTT. Protein sequence: CASSLTGQGPGELFF.

This chain links TRBV19 with TRBJ1-5; D is possibly TRBD1 (5 bases). CDR3 length: 15 residues. V shed 6 bases and J shed 2 bases, with 14 bases lying between them. Looked up from germline, CDR1 is LNHDA and CDR2 is SQIVND (reference sequence). For the CDR3, the DNA is TGTGCCAGTAGGCAGGGATATGGCGGCAATCAGCCCCAGCATTTT. Translation: CASRQGYGGNQPQHF.

The rearrangement uses TRBV6-1 and TRBJ2-7; TRBD1 agrees at 11 bases. This CDR3 is 14 amino acids long. Germline lookup yields CDR1 MNHNS and CDR2 SASEGT. Trimming removed 7 bases from V and 4 bases from J; junction bases left unmatched: 6. The CDR3 sequence: CASTTGTGGYEQYF. The CDR3 coding sequence is TGTGCCAGCACCACCGGGACAGGGGGATACGAGCAGTACTTC.

In its sample, this clone was seen once. The chain has TRBV6-6 and TRBJ1-5; D gene uncertain. Germline CDR1 is MNHNY and CDR2 is SVGAGI (reference sequence). This CDR3 is built from 14 residues. V was trimmed by 2 bases and J by 3 bases, leaving 8 bases between them. CDR3 sequence: CASSYAGSNQPQHF. CDR3 in DNA: TGTGCCAGCAGTTACGCGGGTTCCAATCAGCCCCAGCATTTT.

V and J are TRBV7-9 and TRBJ1-1; D is possibly TRBD1 (5 bases). Germline CDR1 SEHNR, CDR2 FQNEAQ (reference sequence). The CDR3 spans 15 residues. V was cut by 9 bases and J by 2 bases, with 19 bases left in between. This chain's CDR3 is CASIDGGTFNTEAFF. The CDR3 nucleotides read TGTGCCAGTATCGACGGGGGAACATTTAACACTGAAGCTTTCTTT.

The chain links TRBV30 to TRBJ1-1; D remains ambiguous. The V gene lost 0 bases and the J gene lost 1 base, with 12 bases spanning the gap. Germline V gene lookup returns CDR1 GTSNPN and CDR2 SVGIG (reference sequence). The CDR3 contains 15 residues. CDR3 region: CAWSVLGQSNTEAFF. CDR3 DNA: TGTGCCTGGAGTGTACTAGGCCAATCGAACACTGAAGCTTTCTTT.

On this clone itself: The germline gene is not matched at one end of the junction; a read error may be the cause. CDR3 region: CSSSLAGGIDNSPLHF. The CDR3 DNA is TGTTCCAGCAGCTTAGCGGGGGGTATCGATAATTCACCCCTCCACTTT. The chain is built from TRBV7-9 and TRBJ1-6; TRBD1 might be the D (5 bases). CDR1 is SEHNR, CDR2 FQNEAQ, per germline (reference sequence). This CDR3 has 16 residues.